The source of this TCR beta chain is a study of T cell responses to AZD1222 COVID-19 vaccine. Method: immunoSEQ multiplex PCR; TCRdb's copy keeps in-frame clones and lacks some. Altogether 90,000 to 110,000 clones are present, around 90% being singletons, with the ten largest covering over 8%. This specimen consisted of peripheral blood, obtained on day 0 of AZD1222 vaccination. The receptor was derived from an adult in good health.

The CDR3 coding sequence is TGTGCCTGGACCCATGGGGGATCTCAGCCCCAGCATTTT. Translation gives CAWTHGGSQPQHF. The chain employs TRBV30 and TRBJ1-5; D is perhaps TRBD1 (5 bases). The CDR3 length is 13 residues. Trimming took 4 bases from V and 6 from J, leaving 13 bases between them. CDR1 and CDR2 (germline): GTSNPN, SVGIG (reference sequence).